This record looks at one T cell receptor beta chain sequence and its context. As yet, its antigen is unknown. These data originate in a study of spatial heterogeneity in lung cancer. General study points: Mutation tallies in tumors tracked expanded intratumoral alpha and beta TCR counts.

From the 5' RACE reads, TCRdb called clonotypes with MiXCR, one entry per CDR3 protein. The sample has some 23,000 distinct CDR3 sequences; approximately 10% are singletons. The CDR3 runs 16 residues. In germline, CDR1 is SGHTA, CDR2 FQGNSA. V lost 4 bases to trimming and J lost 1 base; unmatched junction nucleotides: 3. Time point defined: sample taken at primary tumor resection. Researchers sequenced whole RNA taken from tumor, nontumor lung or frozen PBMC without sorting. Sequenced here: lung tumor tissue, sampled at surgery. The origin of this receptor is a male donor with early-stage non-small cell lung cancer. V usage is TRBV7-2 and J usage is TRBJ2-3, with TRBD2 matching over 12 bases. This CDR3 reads CASSSGLAGRTDTQYF. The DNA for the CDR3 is TGTGCCAGCAGCTCAGGACTAGCGGGACGCACAGATACGCAGTATTTT.